This TCR beta chain appears in the sequencing data of a study of T-cell reconstitution after alpha-beta-depleted transplantation in children. This clonotype has just a few counts. Trimming left V 0 bases short and J 4 bases short, with 12 bases between. The CDR3 runs to 15 residues. Germline V gene lookup returns CDR1 SEHNR and CDR2 FQNEAQ (reference sequence). Unique molecular identifiers were incorporated during preparation of the TCRbeta library. Via MiXCR, TCRdb re-called the PCR reads, giving one row per CDR3 protein. The sample records approximately 390,000 distinct CDR3 sequences, approximately 10% being singletons.

The source is a human donor who donated a stem cell graft to a child with acute myeloid leukemia. The chain recombines TRBV7-9 with TRBJ1-2, with D maybe TRBD1 (5 bases). The sequenced sample was PBMCs from the stem cell graft donor, obtained from the stem cell graft. CDR3 sequence reads: CASSLAAGTPYGYTF. The CDR3 DNA is TGTGCCAGCAGCTTAGCCGCAGGGACCCCCTATGGCTACACCTTC.